Below are 26 T cell receptor beta chains sequenced from a single sample in a study of T cell responses to AZD1222 COVID-19 vaccine. Generated by immunoSEQ multiplex PCR, the TCRdb table keeps only in-frame clones and is missing some. This table holds 80,000 or so clones, more than 80% found once. This specimen was peripheral blood, taken on day 0 of AZD1222 vaccination. The receptors originated from an adult in good health.

The chain combines TRBV7-9 with TRBJ1-2; D remains unclear. This CDR3 is built from 12 residues. The germline V and J ends were trimmed by 1 base and 2 bases, with 2 bases remaining between them. Germline CDR1 is SEHNR and CDR2 is FQNEAQ (reference sequence). The CDR3 DNA reads as TGTGCCAGCAGCTTAGTGAACTATGGCTACACCTTC. It is translated as CASSLVNYGYTF.

This clone has a single count. This sequence joins TRBV6-6 and TRBJ1-3, with TRBD1 as a possible D gene (6 bases). Trimming pared 11 bases from V and 4 bases from J, leaving 21 bases between. The V gene's germline CDR1 is MNHNY and CDR2 SVGAGI (reference sequence). This CDR3 has 15 residues. This CDR3 is CAHWGGATSGNTIYF. The CDR3 region has the DNA TGTGCCCACTGGGGGGGCGCGACGTCAGGAAACACCATATATTTT.

V and J are TRBV7-9 and TRBJ1-2; no definite D call. CDR1 and CDR2 (germline): SEHNR, FQNEAQ (reference sequence). CDR3 size: 12 residues. V was shortened by 3 bases and J by 1 base, with 3 bases between the two germline ends. In DNA, the CDR3 is TGTGCCAGCAGCTTTCATAACTATGGCTACACCTTC. Amino acids: CASSFHNYGYTF.

The chain employs TRBV5-1 and TRBJ1-1; D unresolved. Germline assignment: CDR1 SGHRS and CDR2 YFSETQ. Between the trimmed V and J ends, which lost 4 bases and 1 base, there was a span of 14 bases. CDR3 length equals 15 residues. DNA of the CDR3: TGCGCCAGCAGCCCCTGGACGGACGCGAACACTGAAGCTTTCTTT. It yields the protein CASSPWTDANTEAFF.

The rearrangement uses TRBV19 and TRBJ1-2, with D tentatively TRBD1 (5 bases). The V end lost 3 bases, the J end lost 5 bases, and 10 bases lay between the germline ends. CDR1 is LNHDA and CDR2 is SQIVND in the germline V gene (reference sequence). This CDR3 spans 13 amino acids. The CDR3 bases are TGTGCCAGTAGTATTGGGCAGGGATATGGCTACACCTTC. Its protein is CASSIGQGYGYTF.

The chain is built from TRBV5-1 and TRBJ2-2, with D perhaps matching TRBD1 (6 bases). V lost 4 bases and J lost 0, with 10 bases in between. This CDR3 spans 15 amino acids. The germline V gene encodes CDR1 SGHRS and CDR2 YFSETQ. The CDR3: CASSRQETNTGELFF. DNA for the CDR3: TGCGCCAGCAGCCGACAGGAGACGAACACCGGGGAGCTGTTTTTT.

The V gene is TRBV3-1 (or the pseudogene TRBV3-2), the J gene TRBJ1-2; weak D call: TRBD1 (6 bases). The CDR3 length is 13 residues. V lost 1 base and J lost 7, with 10 bases in between. From germline, CDR1 is LGHDT and CDR2 YNNKEL (reference sequence). CDR3 sequence reads: CASSQVRGTGYTF. CDR3 nucleotides: TGTGCCAGCAGCCAAGTTAGGGGGACTGGCTACACCTTC.

The genes are TRBV18 and TRBJ1-4, with D unclear. The CDR3 has 14 amino acids. V shed 3 bases and J shed 0 bases, with 5 bases lying between them. Per the germline V gene, CDR1 is KGHSH and CDR2 is LQKENI. The CDR3 region has the DNA TGTGCCAGCTCACCTACAGCAACTAATGAAAAACTGTTTTTT. Its translation is CASSPTATNEKLFF. Full variable domain (rest looked up from reference TRBV18 and TRBJ1-4): NAGVMQNPRHLVRRRGQEARLRCSPMKGHSHVYWYRQLPEEGLKFMVYLQKENIIDESGMPKERFSAEFPKEGPSILRIQQVVRGDSAAYFCASSPTATNEKLFFGSGTQLSVL.

J is TRBJ1-2 and V is TRBV2; TRBD1 agrees at 9 bases. J lost 4 bases, V lost 5 bases, and 17 bases had no gene match. The CDR3 is 18 amino acids. CDR1 and CDR2 from the germline V gene are SNHLY and FYNNEI. For the CDR3, the DNA is TGTGCCAGCAGTACTACAGGGGGCGCTTCTCCGGGACGCTATGGCTACACCTTC. Amino acids: CASSTTGGASPGRYGYTF. The variable domain in full, completed from reference TRBV2 and TRBJ1-2, reads EPEVTQTPSHQVTQMGQEVILRCVPISNHLYFYWYRQILGQKVEFLVSFYNNEISEKSEIFDDQFSVERPDGSNFTLKIRSTKLEDSAMYFCASSTTGGASPGRYGYTFGSGTRLTVV.

V is TRBV11-2 and J is TRBJ2-3; a possible D gene is TRBD2 (6 bases). Deletions cut 2 bases from V and 0 bases from J, with 12 bases between. This CDR3 contains 16 residues. Germline V gives CDR1 SGHAT, CDR2 FQNNGV. In DNA form, the CDR3 reads TGTGCCAGCAGCTTAAGATGGGGGACTAGCACAGATACGCAGTATTTT. Amino acids: CASSLRWGTSTDTQYF.

In DNA, the CDR3 is TGCGCCAGCAGCTTAACAGGGGCGGACTTTGGACTGTTTTTT. It yields the protein CASSLTGADFGLFF. This chain links TRBV5-1 with TRBJ1-4; 7 bases align to TRBD1. CDR3 length: 14 residues. CDR1 SGHRS and CDR2 YFSETQ come from the germline V gene. V was clipped by 2 bases and J by 13 bases; unmatched bases: 11.

The chain uses TRBV30 and TRBJ1-1; 9 bases are shared with TRBD1. Germline trimming cut 2 bases from V and 6 bases from J; bases unmatched to any gene: 4. The CDR3 extends over 13 amino acids. Looked up from germline, CDR1 is GTSNPN and CDR2 is SVGIG (reference sequence). Here the CDR3 reads CAWSSTGGSEAFF. CDR3 DNA: TGTGCCTGGAGTTCCACAGGGGGCTCTGAAGCTTTCTTT.

The chain carries TRBV27 and TRBJ1-2; D is possibly TRBD1 (6 bases). Germline CDR1 reads MNHEY; CDR2 reads SMNVEV (reference sequence). This CDR3 has 11 amino acids. V dropped 10 bases and J dropped 7 bases, with 13 bases sitting between them. CDR3 DNA sequence: TGTGCCACCTGGACAGCTGGTGGCTACACCTTC. As protein: CATWTAGGYTF.

The chain joins TRBV7-9 to TRBJ2-5, with D tentatively TRBD1 (5 bases). The V end lost 4 bases, the J end lost 3 bases, and 24 bases lay between the germline ends. Germline CDR1 is SEHNR and CDR2 is FQNEAQ (reference sequence). CDR3 size: 18 residues. The CDR3 DNA reads TGTGCCAGCAGCTGGGTTCCTTCGGTAGACAGATATAAAGAGACCCAGTACTTC. It translates to CASSWVPSVDRYKETQYF.

The chain uses TRBV3-1 (or the pseudogene TRBV3-2) and TRBJ1-1; no definite D call. Trimming removed 0 bases from V and 10 bases from J, with 18 bases in between. Per germline, CDR1 LGHDT and CDR2 YNNKEL (reference sequence). This CDR3 is 15 amino acids long. The CDR3 DNA reads as TGTGCCAGCAGCCAAGATATTGCGGGATTGGCAGGAGCTTTCTTT. Its protein is CASSQDIAGLAGAFF.

The CDR3 reads CASSLEWSRGSSPLHF. The DNA of the CDR3 is TGTGCCAGCAGCTTGGAATGGTCCAGGGGGTCCTCACCCCTCCACTTT. The chain employs TRBV5-4 and TRBJ1-6, with 7 bases fitting TRBD1. Germline V gives CDR1 SGHNT, CDR2 YYREEE (reference sequence). The V segment lost 0 bases and the J segment 10 bases; nucleotides outside the gene matches: 10. The CDR3 length is 16 residues.

V gene TRBV5-3 combines with J gene TRBJ1-5; tentative D call: TRBD1 (5 bases). TRBV5-3 falls under the ORF class, with uncertain function. The germline V and J ends were trimmed by 5 bases and 3 bases, with 12 bases remaining between them. CDR3 length: 14 amino acids. CDR3 nucleotide sequence: TGTGCCAGAAGACTTCCAGGGTTCAATCAGCCCCAGCATTTT. Translating gives CARRLPGFNQPQHF.

The chain uses TRBV27 and TRBJ1-2; D gene ambiguous. This CDR3 comprises 14 residues. The germline CDR1 and CDR2 sequences are MNHEY and SMNVEV (reference sequence). Trimming stripped 0 bases from V and 4 bases from J, with 9 bases between. CDR3 loop: CASSLSRTSYGYTF. The CDR3, as DNA: TGTGCCAGCAGTTTATCCCGGACTTCCTATGGCTACACCTTC.

The chain recombines TRBV5-1 with TRBJ1-2, with a tentative D call TRBD1 (6 bases). CDR1 is SGHRS, CDR2 YFSETQ, per germline. This CDR3 region has 13 residues. The ends were cut back, 0 bases at V and 4 bases at J, with 7 bases in the middle. The CDR3 nucleotides are TGCGCCAGCAGCTTGGAACAGGGCTATGGCTACACCTTC. Amino acid sequence: CASSLEQGYGYTF. The variable domain in full, with the rest retrieved from reference TRBV5-1 and TRBJ1-2, is KAGVTQTPRYLIKTRGQQVTLSCSPISGHRSVSWYQQTPGQGLQFLFEYFSETQRNKGNFPGRFSGRQFSNSRSEMNVSTLELGDSALYLCASSLEQGYGYTFGSGTRLTVV.

The chain employs TRBV20-1 and TRBJ1-3; D ambiguous. This CDR3 is 11 amino acids long. Germline CDR1 and CDR2: DFQATT and SNEGSKA (reference sequence). Trimming left V 2 bases short and J 4 bases short, with 3 bases between. For the CDR3, the DNA is TGCAGTGCTAGATCCGGAAACACCATATATTTT. It translates to CSARSGNTIYF.

The chain combines TRBV28 with TRBJ2-2; D not resolved. Per the germline V gene, CDR1 is MDHEN and CDR2 is SYDVKM. This CDR3 is built from 16 residues. V was pared by 6 bases and J by 6 bases, with 20 bases between. DNA of the CDR3: TGTGCCAGCAGCCTTGCTAGTTTGGTTTTCTCCGGGGAGCTGTTTTTT. Its translation is CASSLASLVFSGELFF.

V and J are TRBV4-3 and TRBJ1-2, with D unclear. This CDR3 region has 15 residues. Trimming removed 0 bases at V and 4 bases at J, with 12 bases between. The germline V gene has CDR1 LGHNA and CDR2 YSLEER. The CDR3 nucleotides read TGCGCCAGCAGCCAAGATGCCGATTTGGGCTATGGCTACACCTTC. Translating gives CASSQDADLGYGYTF.

The V gene is TRBV4-2, the J gene TRBJ2-7; maybe TRBD1 (5 bases). V lost 1 base and J lost 9, with 19 bases in between. The germline V gene encodes CDR1 LGHNA and CDR2 YNFKEQ. This CDR3 comprises 15 residues. The CDR3 bases are TGTGCCAGCAGCCAAGTGGGCAGGGTCGTCCCTCGGCAGTACTTC. Its translation: CASSQVGRVVPRQYF.

The chain has TRBV5-1 and TRBJ2-7; weak D call: TRBD1 (6 bases). This CDR3 is built from 14 residues. Germline CDR1 and CDR2: SGHRS and YFSETQ. Between the trimmed V and J ends, which lost 0 bases and 2 bases, there was a span of 9 bases. The CDR3 nucleotides read TGCGCCAGCAGCTTGGAACAGGGCACCTACGAGCAGTACTTC. Its translation is CASSLEQGTYEQYF.

In nucleotides, the CDR3 is TGTGCCAGCAGTTTATCTGGGGGGTTGTATAATGGCTACACCTTC. Its translation: CASSLSGGLYNGYTF. The J gene is TRBJ1-2, the V gene TRBV27; TRBD1 is a possible D gene (5 bases). The V end was cut by 0 bases, the J end by 6 bases, with 14 bases between. The CDR3 runs 15 residues. Germline CDR1 reads MNHEY; CDR2 reads SMNVEV (reference sequence).

The gene calls are TRBV4-1 and TRBJ2-7; D is ambiguous. Deletions cut 0 bases from V and 3 bases from J, with 12 bases between. The germline V gene encodes CDR1 MGHRA and CDR2 YSYEKL. The CDR3 runs to 15 residues. The CDR3 region has the DNA TGCGCCAGCAGCCAAGATGTAGGGCCGGACTACGAGCAGTACTTC. It specifies CASSQDVGPDYEQYF.